The present TCR beta chain was sequenced within a study of shared clonotypes between healthy human individuals. Overall study findings and caveats: Naive subsets tended to show greater estimated richness than memory subsets.

As to this clone: Its antigen is still unknown.

CDR1 and CDR2 from the germline V gene are KGHSH and LQKENI. The CDR3 loop spans 12 amino acids. V gave up 2 bases and J gave up 7 bases, with 5 bases separating them. Profiling relied on immunoSEQ multiplex PCR, and the TCRdb table lists in-frame clones only, not all of them. This table has about 2 million clones, 85% to 95% appearing once. The sequenced sample was naive CD4+ T cells sorted from blood. The sample's subset: CD45RA+ positively selected. V usage is TRBV18 and J usage is TRBJ2-2; D is undetermined. The TCR sequence derives from a man younger than 30 in good health. The CDR3 DNA follows: TGTGCCAGCTCACCATCTAACGGGGAGCTGTTTTTT. It yields the protein CASSPSNGELFF.